This T cell receptor beta chain was captured in a study of neoadjuvant anti-PD-1 for oral cavity cancer. Turning to the study itself: Patients without progression received a fourth nivolumab dose around day 43, then surgical resection on days 50-56. Overall study findings and caveats: Higher pretreatment blood Treg/Th17 ratios correlated with higher pretreatment blood and lower post-treatment tumor TCRbeta clonality.

Patients were newly diagnosed with stage II-IVA oral cavity squamous cell carcinoma without prior systemic or radiation treatment. Cohort: HPV-negative, locally advanced oral cavity squamous cell carcinoma patients. Comment on this clone: Its specificity is not known.

This CDR3 comprises 14 residues. Per the germline V gene, CDR1 is SGHAT and CDR2 is FQDESV (reference sequence). Trimming removed 4 bases at V and 1 base at J, with 8 bases between. Sequencing used immunoSEQ multiplex PCR; TCRdb keeps in-frame clones, though not all of them. Of about 72,000 clones listed, about 83% are singletons. The origin of this receptor is a person aged 35-79 years with oral cavity squamous cell carcinoma. Specimen: PBMCs, collected before nivolumab (anti-PD-1) treatment. The rearrangement links TRBV11-1 to TRBJ2-1; possible D gene TRBD1, 5 bases. The CDR3: CASSWQGSYNEQFF. The CDR3 coding sequence is TGTGCCAGCAGCTGGCAGGGATCCTACAATGAGCAGTTCTTC.